Listed below are T cell receptor beta chains from one sample, sequenced in a study of technical replicates of blood from several donors. Only in-frame clones appear in the TCRdb table, and some are missing; sequencing was by immunoSEQ multiplex PCR. The sample consists of 11,000 to 15,000 clones, roughly four fifths of them appearing once. What was sequenced was PBMCs. The receptors originated from a human donor in good health. Both conserved end residues are part of each CDR3. The D gene is left open where the match is weak. The size entry is marked missing in some rows and otherwise reads once, few, many or a size class.

j_call clone_size d_call v_call cdr3_aa cdr3_nt
TRBJ2-7 few TRBD2 TRBV5-4 CASSWGLAEVEEQYF TGTGCCAGCAGCTGGGGACTAGCGGAAGTTGAGGAGCAGTACTTC
TRBJ2-3 . . TRBV4-2 CASSQSGFSTDTQYF TGTGCCAGCAGCCAGAGCGGGTTCAGCACAGATACGCAGTATTTT
TRBJ1-5 once TRBD1 TRBV2 CASRNIDRGLHF TGTGCCAGCAGGAATATAGACAGGGGCTTACATTTT
TRBJ2-2 . TRBD2 TRBV7-9 CASSLGLAGGGGNTGELFF TGTGCCAGCAGCTTGGGACTAGCGGGAGGTGGCGGGAACACCGGGGAGCTGTTTTTT
TRBJ1-2 . . TRBV6-1 CASTQQGVANYGYTF TGTGCCAGCACCCAACAAGGGGTAGCTAACTATGGCTACACCTTC
TRBJ2-1 once TRBD2 TRBV9 CASSTRLAGLYNEQFF TGTGCCAGCAGCACCAGACTAGCGGGATTATACAATGAGCAGTTCTTC
TRBJ2-7 . TRBD1 TRBV27 CASSPRTGTYEQYF TGTGCCAGCAGTCCCCGGACAGGGACCTACGAGCAGTACTTC
TRBJ2-1 few . TRBV19 CASSINLEGEQFF TGTGCCAGTAGTATAAATCTAGAGGGTGAGCAGTTCTTC
TRBJ2-6 . . TRBV6-5 CASSYGRSSGANVLTF TGTGCCAGCAGTTACGGGAGGAGCTCTGGGGCCAACGTCCTGACTTTC
TRBJ2-7 . . TRBV7-9 CASSPQKNSEQYF TGTGCCAGCAGCCCCCAAAAGAACAGCGAGCAGTACTTC
TRBJ1-3 . TRBD1 TRBV5-4 CASSLDRGLDTIYF TGTGCCAGCAGCTTGGACAGGGGGCTGGACACCATATATTTT
TRBJ1-3 . . TRBV7-2 CASSGLGAFSGNTIYF TGTGCCAGCAGCGGACTAGGGGCCTTCTCTGGAAACACCATATATTTT
TRBJ2-7 . . TRBV5-1 CASSRQDASYEQYF TGCGCCAGCAGCCGACAGGACGCCTCCTACGAGCAGTACTTC
TRBJ2-7 . TRBD2 TRBV7-7 CASSPGLEFYEQYF TGTGCCAGCAGCCCGGGACTAGAGTTCTACGAGCAGTACTTC
TRBJ2-1 . TRBD2 TRBV5-6 CASSRPGGRVVNEQFF TGTGCCAGCAGCCGCCCGGGCGGGAGGGTAGTTAATGAGCAGTTCTTC
TRBJ2-1 few TRBD2 TRBV7-2 CASSPRPPGLGLYEQFF TGTGCCAGCAGCCCACGACCCCCGGGACTAGGCCTTTATGAGCAGTTCTTC
TRBJ2-1 . . TRBV5-4 CASSFDRHNEQFF TGTGCCAGCAGCTTTGACAGACACAATGAGCAGTTCTTC
TRBJ2-5 once . TRBV5-1 CASSPQGNQETQYF TGCGCCAGCAGCCCACAGGGAAACCAAGAGACCCAGTACTTC
TRBJ2-1 . . TRBV10-2 CASSESGRGAEQFF TGCGCCAGCAGTGAGTCAGGTAGAGGCGCTGAGCAGTTCTTC
TRBJ1-4 . . TRBV4-1 CASSLTTNEKLFF TGCGCCAGCAGCCTAACAACTAATGAAAAACTGTTTTTT
TRBJ1-2 once . TRBV6-1 CASSTRGQGGYGYTF TGTGCCAGCAGTACTCGGGGACAAGGTGGCTATGGCTACACCTTC
TRBJ2-3 . TRBD2 TRBV18 CASSPPGLAGVTDTQYF TGTGCCAGCTCACCCCCGGGACTAGCGGGAGTCACAGATACGCAGTATTTT
TRBJ2-5 . . TRBV7-8 CASTLYGSEETQYF TGTGCCAGCACCCTCTATGGGAGTGAAGAGACCCAGTACTTC
TRBJ2-2 . TRBD1 TRBV7-8 CASSTGTGGHGELFF TGTGCCAGCAGCACAGGGACAGGGGGCCACGGGGAGCTGTTTTTT
TRBJ1-4 . . TRBV5-1 CASSFRGNHATNEKLFF TGCGCCAGCAGCTTCAGGGGTAATCATGCAACTAATGAAAAACTGTTTTTT
TRBJ2-7 few TRBD2 TRBV6-5 CASSPLAAGDYEQYF TGTGCCAGCAGCCCTCTTGCAGCGGGGGACTACGAGCAGTACTTC
TRBJ1-2 once . TRBV2 CASSGWTDYGYTF TGTGCCAGCTCGGGCTGGACAGACTATGGCTACACCTTC
TRBJ2-1 . TRBD2 TRBV10-2 CASSESIAGGPRSNEQFF TGCGCCAGCAGTGAGTCGATTGCGGGAGGGCCACGTAGCAATGAGCAGTTCTTC
TRBJ2-3 . . TRBV7-9 CASGTTTLGEEYF TGTGCCAGCGGCACAACGACCCTGGGAGAGGAGTATTTT
TRBJ2-7 . TRBD1 TRBV6-5 CASSYSTGAYEQYF TGTGCCAGCAGTTACTCCACAGGGGCCTACGAGCAGTACTTC
TRBJ2-5 . . TRBV5-1 CASSFIGVKEETQYF TGCGCCAGCAGCTTTATAGGGGTGAAAGAAGAGACCCAGTACTTC
TRBJ2-2 . . TRBV7-9 CASGPRQWAGELFF TGTGCCAGCGGGCCCCGACAGTGGGCCGGGGAGCTGTTTTTT
TRBJ2-3 once . TRBV4-1 CASSQVDLVSSDTQYF TGCGCCAGCAGCCAAGTAGATCTAGTGAGCTCAGATACGCAGTATTTT
TRBJ2-7 . . TRBV28 CASSRQALGEQYF TGTGCCAGCAGTCGACAGGCCCTGGGCGAGCAGTACTTC
TRBJ1-2 . . TRBV7-9 CASSLEQSYGYTF TGTGCCAGCAGCTTAGAACAGTCGTATGGCTACACCTTC
TRBJ1-2 once TRBD1 TRBV7-2 CASSKGQGGGYTF TGTGCCAGCAGCAAAGGACAGGGAGGTGGCTACACCTTC
TRBJ1-1 . TRBD1 TRBV19 CASSIGDRGKGLYTEAFF TGTGCCAGTAGTATAGGGGACAGGGGTAAGGGCCTGTACACTGAAGCTTTCTTT
TRBJ2-7 . TRBD2 TRBV6-1 CASSGTSGYEQYF TGTGCCAGCAGTGGGACTAGCGGGTACGAGCAGTACTTC
TRBJ2-3 . TRBD2 TRBV5-4 CASSLGGLAGITDTQYF TGTGCCAGCAGCTTGGGGGGACTAGCGGGTATCACAGATACGCAGTATTTT
TRBJ2-3 . . TRBV6-4 CASSELGSGTDTQYF TGTGCCAGCAGTGAGCTCGGGTCTGGCACAGATACGCAGTATTTT